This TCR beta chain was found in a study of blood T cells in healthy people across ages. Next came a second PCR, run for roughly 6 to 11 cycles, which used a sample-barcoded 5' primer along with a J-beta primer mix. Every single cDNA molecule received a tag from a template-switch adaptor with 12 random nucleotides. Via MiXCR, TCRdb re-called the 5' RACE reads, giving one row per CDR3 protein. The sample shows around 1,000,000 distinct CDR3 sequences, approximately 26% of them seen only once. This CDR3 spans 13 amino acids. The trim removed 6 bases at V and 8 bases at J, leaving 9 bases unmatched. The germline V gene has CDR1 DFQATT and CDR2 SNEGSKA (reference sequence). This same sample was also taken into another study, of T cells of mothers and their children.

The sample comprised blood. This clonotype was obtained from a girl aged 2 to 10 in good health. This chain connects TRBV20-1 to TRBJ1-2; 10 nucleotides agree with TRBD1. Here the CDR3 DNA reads TGCAGTGCACCGGGACAGGGGACGTGGGGCTACACCTTC. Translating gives CSAPGQGTWGYTF.